The entry that follows covers one T cell receptor beta chain sequence. This sample is drawn from a study of OX40 agonist ivuxolimab in advanced cancers. Across the study: Ivuxolimab, which patients received intravenously every 2 weeks, was dosed at 0.01 to 10 mg/kg. With a range of 23 to 79, age averaged about 58 years, and 75% to 90% were male. Prior anti-PD-1, anti-PD-L1 or anti-CTLA-4 therapy did not bar entry, and more than 35% had some.

The CDR3 is 15 residues long. Germline loops: CDR1 SGHAT, CDR2 FQDESV (reference sequence). The germline V and J ends were trimmed by 5 bases and 5 bases, with 18 bases remaining between them. TCRdb's table, derived via immunoSEQ multiplex PCR, lists solely in-frame clones and lacks some. The sample contains over 95,000 clones, about 90% of which appear only once. At cycle 4 day 1, cycle 7 day 1, and baseline, blood was sampled. The rearrangement joins TRBV11-1 to TRBJ1-1, with D possibly being TRBD1 (5 bases). This specimen consisted of CD4+ or CD8+ T cells sorted from blood, obtained in a trial of the OX40 agonist ivuxolimab. The sequence was obtained from an adult with an advanced solid tumor such as melanoma, head and neck, liver or kidney cancer. The CDR3 spells CASSRGRPAMTEAFF. The CDR3 DNA follows: TGTGCCAGCAGCCGGGGCCGGCCGGCAATGACTGAAGCTTTCTTT.